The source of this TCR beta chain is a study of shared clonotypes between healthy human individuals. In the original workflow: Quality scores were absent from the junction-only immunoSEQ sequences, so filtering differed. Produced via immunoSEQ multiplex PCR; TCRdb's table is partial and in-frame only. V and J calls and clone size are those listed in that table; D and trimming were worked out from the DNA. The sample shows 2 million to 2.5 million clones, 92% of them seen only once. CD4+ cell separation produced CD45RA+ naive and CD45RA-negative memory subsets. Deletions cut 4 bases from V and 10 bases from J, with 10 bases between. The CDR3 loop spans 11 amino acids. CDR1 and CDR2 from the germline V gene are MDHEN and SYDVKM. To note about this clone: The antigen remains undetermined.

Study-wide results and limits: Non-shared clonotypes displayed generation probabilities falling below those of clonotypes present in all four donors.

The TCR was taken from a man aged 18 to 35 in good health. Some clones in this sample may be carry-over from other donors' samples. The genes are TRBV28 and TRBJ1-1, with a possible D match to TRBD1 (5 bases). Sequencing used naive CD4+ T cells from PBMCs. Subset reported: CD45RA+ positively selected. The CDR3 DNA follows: TGTGCCAGCAGTTCCATAAGGGGAGCTTTCTTT. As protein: CASSSIRGAFF.